This paragraph reports one TCR beta chain. Its specificity is not known. Profiling relied on immunoSEQ multiplex PCR, and the TCRdb table lists in-frame clones only, not all of them. There are 150,000 to 200,000 clones in the sample; about 90% occur only once, and around 0.98% lies in the top ten. This CDR3 region has 17 residues. Trimming stripped 2 bases from V and 1 base from J, with 12 bases between. Germline V gene data show CDR1 as MGHDK and CDR2 as SYGVNS. This sample was included in a study of T cell responses to AZD1222 COVID-19 vaccine. General study results and limits: CD4 TCRs associated with vaccination spanned spike, dominating at 160-218 and 743-854. There were repertoire samples only from the period after the peak T cell response. Only a handful of individuals given AZD1222 were seropositive at baseline.

Sequences were derived from peripheral blood, sampled 28 days after the second AZD1222 dose. The rearrangement uses TRBV25-1 and TRBJ2-6; either TRBD1 or TRBD2 may fit D (5 bases each). The TCR originated in an adult who received the AZD1222 COVID-19 vaccine. Written as DNA, the CDR3 is TGTGCCAGCAGTGAAGACTGGGGGAAGTCTGGGGCCAACGTCCTGACTTTC. It encodes CASSEDWGKSGANVLTF.